These T cell receptor beta chains were read from a single sample in a study of shared clonotypes between healthy human individuals. The table came from immunoSEQ multiplex PCR; TCRdb's copy has only in-frame clones and leaves some out. The data show about 380,000 clones, with about 97% seen just once and approximately 0.32% held by the top ten. The sequenced material came from memory CD8+ T cells sorted from blood. The receptors were gathered from a man aged 25-45 years in good health. Both conserved end residues are part of each CDR3. Fields, in order: clone size, V gene, D gene, J gene, CDR3 DNA, CDR3 protein. The D gene is left open where the match is weak. The size of a clone is reported for some rows only, either as once, few or many, or as a class for expanded clones.

.,TRBV9,TRBD2,TRBJ2-1,TGTGCCAGCAGCCCGCTAGCGGGAGTTGGCAATGAGCAGTTCTTC,CASSPLAGVGNEQFF
.,TRBV9,.,TRBJ2-3,TGTGCCAGCAGCGTAGACCACACAGATACGCAGTATTTT,CASSVDHTDTQYF
.,TRBV10-3,TRBD1,TRBJ1-5,TGTGCCATCAGCAAGGACAGGGATAGTCAGCCCCAGCATTTT,CAISKDRDSQPQHF
.,TRBV7-8,TRBD2,TRBJ2-7,TGTGCCAGCAGCTTAGAATTTGCGGGAGCCCACGAGCAGTACTTC,CASSLEFAGAHEQYF
.,TRBV19,.,TRBJ2-7,TGTGCCAGTAGTATATCCACGAGAAACTACGAGCAGTACTTC,CASSISTRNYEQYF
.,TRBV6-5,TRBD2,TRBJ2-7,TGTGCCAGCAGCCTACTAGCGTCAAGCTCCTACGAGCAGTACTTC,CASSLLASSSYEQYF
.,TRBV28,.,TRBJ2-7,TGTGCCAGCAGTTTATCGAGGGTTGGGGCCTACGAGCAGTACTTC,CASSLSRVGAYEQYF
.,TRBV10-1,TRBD1,TRBJ2-3,TGCGCCAGCAGCCCCGGGACAGGGAGCACAGATACGCAGTATTTT,CASSPGTGSTDTQYF
.,TRBV5-4,TRBD1,TRBJ2-7,TGTGCCAGCAGCCCAAGACAGGGCACCTACGAGCAGTACTTC,CASSPRQGTYEQYF
.,TRBV19,TRBD1,TRBJ1-3,TGTGCCAGTAGTATCCCCCGAACAGGGGGAGGAAACACCATATATTTT,CASSIPRTGGGNTIYF
once,TRBV28,.,TRBJ2-5,TGTGCCAGCAGTTTATGGGGGGAGACCCAGTACTTC,CASSLWGETQYF
.,TRBV27,.,TRBJ2-1,TGTGCCAGCAGTACAATGGCCCTGGGGGGAGATGAGCAGTTCTTC,CASSTMALGGDEQFF
.,TRBV10-3,.,TRBJ1-5,TGTGCCATAAGTGACGGAGGGAGCAATCAGCCCCAGCATTTT,CAISDGGSNQPQHF
.,TRBV5-1,.,TRBJ2-7,TGCGCCAGCAGCTTGGCCGACCCGCGCTACGAGCAGTACTTC,CASSLADPRYEQYF
once,TRBV2,.,TRBJ2-1,TGTGCCAGCAGTGATTGGCTAGCTCGAGCGAATGAGCAGTTCTTC,CASSDWLARANEQFF
.,TRBV18,.,TRBJ1-3,TGTGCCAGCTCATCTTCAGGCTCTCCTGGAAACACCATATATTTT,CASSSSGSPGNTIYF
.,TRBV5-1,.,TRBJ1-4,TGCGCCAGCAGCTTGGGTACAACTAATGAAAAACTGTTTTTT,CASSLGTTNEKLFF
.,TRBV7-2,TRBD2,TRBJ2-1,TGTGCCAGCAGCTCGGGACTAGCGGATTACAATGAGCAGTTCTTC,CASSSGLADYNEQFF
.,TRBV5-4,TRBD2,TRBJ2-7,TGTGCCAGCAGCTTTAGCGGGCGATATAGCTCCTACGAGCAGTACTTC,CASSFSGRYSSYEQYF
.,TRBV2,.,TRBJ2-7,TGTGCCAGCAGTGAAGCGCTTCAGCTAGCCCGCTACGAGCAGTACTTC,CASSEALQLARYEQYF
.,TRBV28,.,TRBJ1-2,TGTGCCAGCACCCTGCCAGGGTATCTGGGCGGCTACACCTTC,CASTLPGYLGGYTF
.,TRBV6-5,.,TRBJ2-7,TGTGCCAGCAGTTACACCCCGGAGATAAGCGAGCAGTACTTC,CASSYTPEISEQYF
.,TRBV5-1,.,TRBJ2-2,TGCGCCAGCCGCCGGAGGGACGGGGAGCTGTTTTTT,CASRRRDGELFF
.,TRBV5-1,TRBD2,TRBJ2-1,TGCGCCAGCAGCCCTGGCGGGACTAGCGGGAGTAGGTACAATGAGCAGTTCTTC,CASSPGGTSGSRYNEQFF
.,TRBV5-6,TRBD1,TRBJ1-2,TGTGCCAGCAGCTTGAAGGGGGCGCGTGGCTACACCTTC,CASSLKGARGYTF
.,TRBV11-1,.,TRBJ1-3,TGTGCCAGCAGCTTCAAAACCGGGCCCACAACTGGAAACACCATATATTTT,CASSFKTGPTTGNTIYF
once,TRBV6-5,.,TRBJ2-6,TGTGCCAGCAGTTATCAGGTGGCTGGGGCCAACGTCCTGACTTTC,CASSYQVAGANVLTF
once,TRBV10-3,TRBD1,TRBJ1-1,TGTGCCATCAGTGAGCTGGGACAGCAGAACACTGAAGCTTTCTTT,CAISELGQQNTEAFF
.,TRBV5-1,.,TRBJ2-7,TGCGCCAGCAGCTTGGGGCAGAAGGGCTACGAGCAGTACTTC,CASSLGQKGYEQYF
.,TRBV9,.,TRBJ2-1,TGTGCCAGCAGCGTAGGGGGGGCTCCTAGAATTGAGCAGTTCTTC,CASSVGGAPRIEQFF
.,TRBV28,TRBD2,TRBJ2-7,TGTGCCAGCAGAAGGCCGGGACTAGGCCCAGCGAGCTCCTACGAGCAGTACTTC,CASRRPGLGPASSYEQYF
.,TRBV7-9,TRBD2,TRBJ2-2,TGTGCCAGCAGTCCGAGTCCGAATTGGGGACTAGCCTCTGGGGAGCTGTTTTTT,CASSPSPNWGLASGELFF